Listed below are T cell receptor beta chains from one sample, sequenced in a study of cytomegalovirus exposure and HLA in healthy donors. Produced via immunoSEQ multiplex PCR; TCRdb's table is partial and in-frame only. Counted here are under 150,000 clones, roughly four fifths occurring once; the ten biggest clones make up 5.5% to 6%. Sequenced sample: PBMCs. The origin of the receptors is a woman aged 40 to 55 in good health and CMV-seropositive. CDR3s include the opening cysteine and the closing phenylalanine or tryptophan. D genes are given only for firm matches. Size is stated for part of the rows, as once, few or many counts, or as a class when the clone is expanded.

V gene: TRBV7-2
D gene: .
J gene: TRBJ2-6
clone size: .
CDR3 protein: CASSFRVQGSSSGANVLTF
CDR3 DNA: TGTGCCAGCAGTTTTAGGGTACAGGGATCTAGCTCTGGGGCCAACGTCCTGACTTTC

V gene: TRBV5-4
D gene: .
J gene: TRBJ1-3
clone size: .
CDR3 protein: CASSSKTQPGNTIYF
CDR3 DNA: TGTGCCAGCAGCTCAAAGACACAGCCAGGAAACACCATATATTTT

V gene: TRBV6-6
D gene: .
J gene: TRBJ1-5
clone size: .
CDR3 protein: CASSSVAEQPQHF
CDR3 DNA: TGTGCCAGCAGTTCCGTAGCGGAACAGCCCCAGCATTTT

V gene: TRBV28
D gene: TRBD1
J gene: TRBJ1-1
clone size: .
CDR3 protein: CASSYWTGPNTEAFF
CDR3 DNA: TGTGCCAGCAGTTATTGGACAGGACCGAACACTGAAGCTTTCTTT

V gene: TRBV6-5
D gene: .
J gene: TRBJ1-5
clone size: .
CDR3 protein: CASSRQGNQPQHF
CDR3 DNA: TGTGCCAGCAGTCGTCAGGGCAATCAGCCCCAGCATTTT

V gene: TRBV10-1
D gene: .
J gene: TRBJ1-1
clone size: .
CDR3 protein: CASSPGQCVNTEAFF
CDR3 DNA: TGCGCCAGCAGCCCAGGACAGTGTGTGAACACTGAAGCTTTCTTT

V gene: TRBV4-1
D gene: .
J gene: TRBJ1-1
clone size: few
CDR3 protein: CASSLFLRVRGTEAFF
CDR3 DNA: TGCGCCAGCAGCCTCTTTTTAAGGGTCCGGGGTACTGAAGCTTTCTTT

V gene: TRBV6-4
D gene: .
J gene: TRBJ1-4
clone size: .
CDR3 protein: CASSGLVSTQLRQKLFF
CDR3 DNA: TGTGCCAGCAGCGGCCTTGTCAGTACTCAACTACGCCAAAAACTGTTTTTT

V gene: TRBV18
D gene: TRBD1
J gene: TRBJ1-6
clone size: few
CDR3 protein: CASSIGQGSNSPLHF
CDR3 DNA: TGTGCCAGCTCGATAGGACAGGGGAGTAATTCACCCCTCCACTTT

V gene: TRBV2
D gene: .
J gene: TRBJ2-3
clone size: .
CDR3 protein: CASGVSAPTDTQYF
CDR3 DNA: TGTGCCAGTGGAGTTAGCGCACCCACAGATACGCAGTATTTT

V gene: TRBV5-1
D gene: .
J gene: TRBJ2-7
clone size: once
CDR3 protein: CASSTGHLYEQYF
CDR3 DNA: TGCGCCAGCAGCACGGGACACCTCTACGAGCAGTACTTC

V gene: TRBV9
D gene: .
J gene: TRBJ2-5
clone size: .
CDR3 protein: CASSGGGSRETQYF
CDR3 DNA: TGTGCCAGCAGCGGAGGGGGTAGCAGAGAGACCCAGTACTTC

V gene: TRBV20-1
D gene: .
J gene: TRBJ2-7
clone size: .
CDR3 protein: CSARLVYEQYF
CDR3 DNA: TGCAGTGCTAGATTAGTCTACGAGCAGTACTTC

V gene: TRBV7-9
D gene: .
J gene: TRBJ1-1
clone size: .
CDR3 protein: CASSLVWDTKDSHRHEAFF
CDR3 DNA: TGTGCCAGCAGCTTAGTCTGGGACACCAAAGACTCGCACCGGCATGAAGCTTTCTTT

V gene: TRBV11-3
D gene: .
J gene: TRBJ2-5
clone size: once
CDR3 protein: CASSSGLQTAQETQYF
CDR3 DNA: TGTGCCAGCAGCTCGGGACTCCAAACGGCCCAAGAGACCCAGTACTTC

V gene: TRBV5-1
D gene: .
J gene: TRBJ2-3
clone size: .
CDR3 protein: CASSLGHAQADTQYF
CDR3 DNA: TGCGCCAGCAGCTTGGGCCACGCTCAGGCAGATACGCAGTATTTT

V gene: TRBV7-2
D gene: TRBD1
J gene: TRBJ2-5
clone size: .
CDR3 protein: CASRRTGGGGETQYF
CDR3 DNA: TGTGCCAGCAGGAGGACAGGGGGGGGCGGAGAGACCCAGTACTTC

V gene: TRBV5-8
D gene: TRBD2
J gene: TRBJ2-1
clone size: once
CDR3 protein: CASSLGGLAGAYNEQFF
CDR3 DNA: TGTGCCAGCAGCTTGGGGGGTTTAGCGGGAGCCTACAATGAGCAGTTCTTC

V gene: TRBV19
D gene: TRBD1
J gene: TRBJ2-1
clone size: .
CDR3 protein: CASSIAAPGQGYNEQFF
CDR3 DNA: TGTGCCAGTAGTATAGCCGCGCCGGGACAGGGCTACAATGAGCAGTTCTTC

V gene: TRBV6-1
D gene: .
J gene: TRBJ1-1
clone size: .
CDR3 protein: CASSEVWGQGEAFF
CDR3 DNA: TGTGCCAGCAGTGAAGTTTGGGGTCAGGGAGAAGCTTTCTTT

V gene: TRBV19
D gene: .
J gene: TRBJ2-2
clone size: .
CDR3 protein: CASSMGGAGELFF
CDR3 DNA: TGTGCCAGTAGTATGGGGGGAGCCGGGGAGCTGTTTTTT

V gene: TRBV6-4
D gene: .
J gene: TRBJ1-4
clone size: .
CDR3 protein: CASRGCIATNEKLFF
CDR3 DNA: TGTGCCAGCCGGGGATGTATCGCAACTAATGAAAAACTGTTTTTT

V gene: TRBV10-3
D gene: TRBD1
J gene: TRBJ2-2
clone size: .
CDR3 protein: CAISELRDRGTGELFF
CDR3 DNA: TGTGCCATCAGTGAGTTACGGGACAGGGGGACCGGGGAGCTGTTTTTT

V gene: TRBV6-5
D gene: .
J gene: TRBJ2-7
clone size: few
CDR3 protein: CASSAGTYEQYF
CDR3 DNA: TGTGCCAGCTCCGCAGGAACCTACGAGCAGTACTTC

V gene: TRBV10-2
D gene: .
J gene: TRBJ1-2
clone size: .
CDR3 protein: CASSEQRLYGYTF
CDR3 DNA: TGCGCCAGCAGTGAGCAGAGACTCTATGGCTACACCTTC

V gene: TRBV5-1
D gene: TRBD2
J gene: TRBJ2-7
clone size: .
CDR3 protein: CASSLTTSGTYEQYF
CDR3 DNA: TGCGCCAGCAGCCTAACGACTAGCGGCACCTACGAGCAGTACTTC

V gene: TRBV19
D gene: .
J gene: TRBJ1-1
clone size: .
CDR3 protein: CASSIGSGNAEAFF
CDR3 DNA: TGTGCCAGTAGTATAGGTTCAGGGAATGCTGAAGCTTTCTTT

V gene: TRBV7-9
D gene: .
J gene: TRBJ1-2
clone size: .
CDR3 protein: CASSQDSEYNYGYTF
CDR3 DNA: TGTGCCAGCAGCCAGGACAGTGAATATAACTATGGCTACACCTTC